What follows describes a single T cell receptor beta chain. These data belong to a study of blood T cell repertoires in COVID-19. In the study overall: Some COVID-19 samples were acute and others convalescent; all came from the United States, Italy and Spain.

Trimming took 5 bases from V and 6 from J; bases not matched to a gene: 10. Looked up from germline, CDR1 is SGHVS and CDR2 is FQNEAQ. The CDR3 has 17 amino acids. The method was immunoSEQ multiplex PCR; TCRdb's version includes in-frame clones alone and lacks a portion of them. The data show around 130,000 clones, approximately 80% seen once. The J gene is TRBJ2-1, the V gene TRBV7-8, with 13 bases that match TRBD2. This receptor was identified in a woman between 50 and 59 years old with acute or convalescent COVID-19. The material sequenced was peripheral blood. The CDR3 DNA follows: TGTGCCAGCAGCAGCCGCTTACTAGCGGGGGGGCGCAATGAGCAGTTCTTC. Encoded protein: CASSSRLLAGGRNEQFF.